The TCR beta chain under discussion was sequenced for a study of blood T cell repertoires in COVID-19. Methods used by the authors: Estimation of nucleated cell counts relied on the amplification of reference gene primers. Sequencing used immunoSEQ multiplex PCR; TCRdb keeps in-frame clones, though not all of them. From that table come the V and J calls and clone size; the DNA was used to work out D and trimming. The table has about 130,000 clones, 85% seen once. CDR1 and CDR2 from the germline V gene are SGDLS and YYNGEE. The CDR3 has 17 residues. Between the trimmed V and J ends, which lost 0 bases and 1 base, there was a span of 14 bases.

The source of this sequence is a man aged 80 or over with active or convalescent COVID-19. The rearrangement links TRBV9 to TRBJ1-3; D not resolved. The sequenced material came from peripheral blood. The chain's CDR3 is CASSVATEIFSGNTIYF. The DNA for the CDR3 is TGTGCCAGCAGCGTAGCTACGGAGATATTTTCTGGAAACACCATATATTTT.